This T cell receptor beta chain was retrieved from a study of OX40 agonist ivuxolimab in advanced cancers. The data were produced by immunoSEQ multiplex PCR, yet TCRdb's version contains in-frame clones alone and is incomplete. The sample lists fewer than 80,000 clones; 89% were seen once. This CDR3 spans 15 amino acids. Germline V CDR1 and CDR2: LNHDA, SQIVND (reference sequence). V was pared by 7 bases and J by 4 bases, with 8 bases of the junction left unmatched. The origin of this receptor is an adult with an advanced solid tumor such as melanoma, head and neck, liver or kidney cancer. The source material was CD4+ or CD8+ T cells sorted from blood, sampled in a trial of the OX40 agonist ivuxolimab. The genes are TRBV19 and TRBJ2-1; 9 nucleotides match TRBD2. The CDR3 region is CASTPGLAGYNEQFF. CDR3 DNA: TGTGCCAGTACCCCCGGGCTAGCGGGGTACAATGAGCAGTTCTTC.